The next 19 T cell receptor beta chains were all read from a single sample in a study of shared clonotypes between healthy human individuals. Using immunoSEQ multiplex PCR, the repertoire was profiled, and TCRdb retains in-frame clones only, with some absent. The sample has roughly 1,000,000 clones; around 78% are singletons. The sequencing sample was made of memory CD4+ T cells from PBMCs. The subset: CD45RA-negative fraction. Source of these receptors: a man younger than 35 in good health. Some clones in this sample may be carry-over from other donors' samples.

V and J are TRBV7-9 and TRBJ1-1, with TRBD1 matching over 7 bases. V shed 1 base and J 4 bases; nucleotides not matched to a gene: 6. Looked up from germline, CDR1 is SEHNR and CDR2 is FQNEAQ (reference sequence). This CDR3 contains 15 residues. CDR3 sequence (DNA): TGTGCCAGCAGCTTAGGAGGTCAGGGGGGCACTGAAGCTTTCTTT. Protein sequence: CASSLGGQGGTEAFF.

V is TRBV18 and J is TRBJ1-3; no firm D call. This CDR3 has 16 residues. Per germline, CDR1 KGHSH and CDR2 LQKENI. Trimming cost V 2 bases and J 0 bases, with 11 bases left between them. The CDR3 loop reads CASSPRGYNSGNTIYF. The CDR3 region has the DNA TGTGCCAGCTCACCAAGAGGTTATAACTCTGGAAACACCATATATTTT.

The DNA for the CDR3 is TGTGCCACCAGCAAGACTAGCGGGAGTGATGAGCAGTTCTTC. Translating gives CATSKTSGSDEQFF. This sequence joins TRBV15 and TRBJ2-1; TRBD2 matches at 12 bases. There are 14 residues in the CDR3. The J segment lost 8 bases and the V segment lost 4 bases, leaving 3 bases of the junction unmatched. CDR1 and CDR2 from the germline V gene are LNHNV and YYDKDF (reference sequence). Complete variable domain (other parts from reference TRBV15 and TRBJ2-1): DAMVIQNPRYQVTQFGKPVTLSCSQTLNHNVMYWYQQKSSQAPKLLFHYYDKDFNNEADTPDNFQSRRPNTSFCFLDIRSPGLGDTAMYLCATSKTSGSDEQFFGPGTRLTVL.

V and J are TRBV7-3 and TRBJ1-1; weak D call: TRBD1 (5 bases). The CDR3 has 14 amino acids. Germline V gives CDR1 SGHTA, CDR2 FQGTGA. Trimming cost V 4 bases and J 5 bases, with 14 bases left between them. The CDR3 nucleotides read TGTGCCAGCAGCTCCCAGGGAGGGAGGACTGAAGCTTTCTTT. Its protein is CASSSQGGRTEAFF.

In its sample, this clone was seen once. The chain is built from TRBV10-3 and TRBJ2-1; 9 bases are a match to TRBD2. This CDR3 is 15 amino acids long. Losses at the gene ends were 0 bases for V and 7 bases for J; bases not matched to a gene: 4. Germline CDR1 and CDR2: ENHRY and SYGVKD. In DNA form, the CDR3 reads TGTGCCATCAGTGAGTCCGAGCTAGCGGGGAATGAGCAGTTCTTC. Protein sequence: CAISESELAGNEQFF.

This sequence joins TRBV2 and TRBJ1-4; possibly TRBD1 for D (6 bases). Deletions cut 8 bases from V and 2 bases from J, with 18 bases between. CDR1 is SNHLY and CDR2 is FYNNEI in the germline V gene. The CDR3 has 16 amino acids. The CDR3 here is CASGTPQGSTNEKLFF. DNA for the CDR3: TGTGCCAGCGGAACTCCACAGGGATCGACTAATGAAAAACTGTTTTTT.

The chain joins TRBV7-2 to TRBJ1-4; D is unresolved. The CDR3 contains 14 residues. V shed 4 bases and J shed 5 bases, with 11 bases lying between them. Germline values: CDR1 SGHTA, CDR2 FQGNSA. The CDR3 loop is CASSYLAGNEKLFF. The CDR3 nucleotides read TGTGCCAGCAGCTATCTCGCCGGGAATGAAAAACTGTTTTTT.

The chain couples TRBV18 to TRBJ2-3; 7 nucleotides match TRBD2. The trim removed 2 bases at V and 0 bases at J, leaving 5 bases unmatched. Germline lookup yields CDR1 KGHSH and CDR2 LQKENI. The CDR3 is 16 amino acids. The CDR3: CASSPIELASTDTQYF. In DNA form, the CDR3 reads TGTGCCAGCTCACCAATCGAACTAGCGAGCACAGATACGCAGTATTTT. The variable domain in full, completed from reference TRBV18 and TRBJ2-3, reads NAGVMQNPRHLVRRRGQEARLRCSPMKGHSHVYWYRQLPEEGLKFMVYLQKENIIDESGMPKERFSAEFPKEGPSILRIQQVVRGDSAAYFCASSPIELASTDTQYFGPGTRLTVL.

This chain links TRBV6-6 with TRBJ2-7; D not certain. Trimming removed 5 bases at V and 3 bases at J, with 14 bases between. Germline loops: CDR1 MNHNY, CDR2 SVGAGI (reference sequence). The CDR3 runs 14 residues. CDR3 amino acids: CASSTGSAVYEQYF. The CDR3 DNA follows: TGTGCCAGCAGTACTGGCAGCGCCGTCTACGAGCAGTACTTC.

This sequence joins TRBV30 and TRBJ2-7, with 10 bases identical to TRBD2. Looked up from germline, CDR1 is GTSNPN and CDR2 is SVGIG (reference sequence). The CDR3 totals 13 residues. Trimming cost V 3 bases and J 4 bases; bases outside gene matches: 3. The CDR3 here is CAWRGLASYEQYF. CDR3 coding DNA: TGTGCCTGGAGGGGACTAGCGTCTTACGAGCAGTACTTC.

This chain connects TRBV28 to TRBJ1-4; D unresolved. The germline V gene encodes CDR1 MDHEN and CDR2 SYDVKM. V shed 6 bases and J shed 8 bases, with 7 bases lying between them. This CDR3 is built from 11 residues. CDR3 bases: TGTGCCAGCAGGATTAGGGAAAAACTGTTTTTT. This sequence encodes CASRIREKLFF. Complete variable domain (other parts from reference TRBV28 and TRBJ1-4): DVKVTQSSRYLVKRTGEKVFLECVQDMDHENMFWYRQDPGLGLRLIYFSYDVKMKEKGDIPEGYSVSREKKERFSLILESASTNQTSMYLCASRIREKLFFGSGTQLSVL.

The chain carries TRBV6-5 and TRBJ2-1; 9 nucleotides match TRBD2. This CDR3 has 12 amino acids. Germline assignment: CDR1 MNHEY and CDR2 SVGAGI. J was trimmed by 3 bases and V by 9 bases; bases with no gene match: 0. CDR3 residues: CASSGGYNEQFF. In DNA form, the CDR3 reads TGTGCCAGTAGCGGGGGCTACAATGAGCAGTTCTTC.

The chain is built from TRBV18 and TRBJ1-2; tentative D call: TRBD1 (5 bases). Germline CDR1 KGHSH, CDR2 LQKENI. Trimming stripped 4 bases from V and 7 bases from J, with 13 bases between. This CDR3 is 13 amino acids long. Here the CDR3 reads CASSHGQGSGYTF. CDR3 DNA sequence: TGTGCCAGCTCACACGGCCAGGGATCTGGCTACACCTTC.

As concerns this clone: This sample also contains other DNA sequences that code for the same CDR3. This chain uses TRBV27 with TRBJ2-7; 10 bases match TRBD2. The germline gives CDR1 MNHEY, CDR2 SMNVEV (reference sequence). Trimming removed 2 bases from V and 3 bases from J; junction bases left unmatched: 1. There are 14 residues in the CDR3. Written as DNA, the CDR3 is TGTGCCAGCAGTTTAAGACTAGCGGGCTACGAGCAGTACTTC. Amino acid sequence: CASSLRLAGYEQYF.

The chain uses TRBV27 and TRBJ2-3; 7 bases are a match to TRBD2. The V gene's germline CDR1 is MNHEY and CDR2 SMNVEV (reference sequence). This CDR3 region has 17 residues. J gave up 0 bases and V 5 bases, and 11 bases lay outside the gene matches. The CDR3, as DNA: TGTGCCAGCAGTCTCTCCCGGACTAGGTGGAGCACAGATACGCAGTATTTT. It codes for CASSLSRTRWSTDTQYF.

This clone came up many times. The J gene is TRBJ2-1, the V gene TRBV28; D is perhaps TRBD2 (7 bases). V was clipped by 7 bases and J by 4 bases, with 17 bases between them. CDR3 length equals 15 residues. In germline, CDR1 is MDHEN, CDR2 SYDVKM. The DNA of the CDR3 is TGTGCCAGCAAACCAACAGGGAGGGGGTACAATGAGCAGTTCTTC. This gives the protein CASKPTGRGYNEQFF.

The chain links TRBV28 to TRBJ1-2; D is uncertain. The V gene lost 8 bases and the J gene lost 3 bases, with 16 bases spanning the gap. This CDR3 contains 14 residues. Germline-derived CDR1 and CDR2 are MDHEN and SYDVKM. CDR3 sequence (DNA): TGTGCCAGCTGCTCGAGCCCAGGCGACTATGGCTACACCTTC. Protein sequence: CASCSSPGDYGYTF.

The V gene is TRBV6-6, the J gene TRBJ1-2, with unresolved D. The ends were cut back, 9 bases at V and 7 bases at J, with 15 bases in the middle. CDR1 and CDR2 from the germline V gene are MNHNY and SVGAGI (reference sequence). This CDR3 spans 12 amino acids. The CDR3: CARREIATGYTF. Here the CDR3 DNA reads TGTGCCAGAAGAGAAATAGCAACTGGCTACACCTTC.

Of note for this clone: The identical CDR3 is also encoded by other nucleotide sequences in the sample. V and J are TRBV6-6 and TRBJ1-1; a weak D match, TRBD1 (5 bases). This CDR3 has 14 amino acids. The V end lost 0 bases, the J end lost 5 bases, and 10 bases lay between the germline ends. Germline-derived CDR1 and CDR2 are MNHNY and SVGAGI (reference sequence). As DNA, the CDR3 is TGTGCCAGCAGTTACTCGGGGGGACGGACTGAAGCTTTCTTT. As protein: CASSYSGGRTEAFF.